A selection of T cell receptor beta chains follows, all from one sample in a study of blood T cell repertoires in COVID-19. Only in-frame clones appear in the TCRdb table, and some are missing; sequencing was by immunoSEQ multiplex PCR. Of fewer than 150,000 clones in the sample, approximately 83% were seen once. Sequenced: peripheral blood. All receptors derive from a woman in her forties or fifties who had recovered from COVID-19. Each CDR3 is given with its conserved first and last residue. The D gene is left open where the match is weak. The size of a clone is reported for some rows only, either as once, few or many, or as a class for expanded clones.

J: TRBJ1-4; D: TRBD1; size: -; V: TRBV18; CDR3: CASSPSPGQGGEKLFF; DNA: TGTGCCAGCTCACCGAGTCCGGGACAGGGAGGCGAAAAACTGTTTTTT
J: TRBJ2-1; D: TRBD2; size: -; V: TRBV27; CDR3: CASGGLAGGEQFF; DNA: TGTGCCAGCGGGGGACTAGCGGGAGGTGAGCAGTTCTTC
J: TRBJ2-7; D: TRBD2; size: -; V: TRBV5-1; CDR3: CASSPAGGSSYEQYF; DNA: TGCGCCAGCAGCCCGGCCGGGGGGAGCTCCTACGAGCAGTACTTC
J: TRBJ2-7; D: -; size: -; V: TRBV5-6; CDR3: CASSSRGTASIYEQYF; DNA: TGTGCCAGCAGCTCCAGGGGTACAGCATCCATCTACGAGCAGTACTTC
J: TRBJ1-2; D: TRBD1; size: -; V: TRBV6-5; CDR3: CASSPDRGNYGYTF; DNA: TGTGCCAGCAGTCCCGACAGGGGAAACTATGGCTACACCTTC
J: TRBJ2-1; D: TRBD2; size: -; V: TRBV12-5; CDR3: CASGLVRGGGRYNEQFF; DNA: TGTGCTAGTGGTTTGGTACGTGGCGGGGGGAGGTACAATGAGCAGTTCTTC
J: TRBJ2-1; D: -; size: -; V: TRBV4-3; CDR3: CASSPSRGRGAGEQFF; DNA: TGCGCCAGCAGCCCCAGTAGGGGCAGGGGAGCAGGTGAGCAGTTCTTC
J: TRBJ2-2; D: TRBD2; size: once; V: TRBV10-2; CDR3: CASTRGLAVTGELFF; DNA: TGCGCCAGCACGAGAGGACTAGCGGTCACCGGGGAGCTGTTTTTT
J: TRBJ2-7; D: -; size: -; V: TRBV5-6; CDR3: CASSGGSSYEQYF; DNA: TGTGCCAGCAGCGGGGGGAGCTCCTACGAGCAGTACTTC
J: TRBJ2-7; D: TRBD1; size: -; V: TRBV11-3; CDR3: CASSLGNRGYEQYF; DNA: TGTGCCAGCAGCTTAGGGAACAGGGGCTACGAGCAGTACTTC
J: TRBJ1-1; D: -; size: -; V: TRBV11-2; CDR3: CASSLSVYTEAFF; DNA: TGTGCCAGCAGCTTATCCGTCTACACTGAAGCTTTCTTT
J: TRBJ2-1; D: TRBD2; size: -; V: TRBV10-3; CDR3: CAISESIAGLNNEQFF; DNA: TGTGCCATCAGTGAATCTATAGCGGGCTTGAACAATGAGCAGTTCTTC
J: TRBJ1-3; D: TRBD1; size: -; V: TRBV6-5; CDR3: CASSLQGAGNTIYF; DNA: TGTGCCAGCAGCCTACAGGGGGCTGGAAACACCATATATTTT
J: TRBJ2-3; D: -; size: -; V: TRBV6-2/TRBV6-3; CDR3: CASSGGLRGHSTDTQYF; DNA: TGTGCCAGCAGTGGGGGACTACGGGGACATAGCACAGATACGCAGTATTTT
J: TRBJ1-3; D: -; size: -; V: TRBV6-6; CDR3: CASKGGTSGTIYF; DNA: TGTGCCAGCAAGGGGGGGACCTCCGGCACCATATATTTT
J: TRBJ2-3; D: -; size: few; V: TRBV9; CDR3: CASSVVGDGTDTQYF; DNA: TGTGCCAGCAGCGTAGTGGGAGATGGTACAGATACGCAGTATTTT
J: TRBJ1-1; D: -; size: -; V: TRBV7-9; CDR3: CASSLIREAFF; DNA: TGTGCCAGCAGCTTAATCCGTGAAGCTTTCTTT
J: TRBJ2-7; D: TRBD1; size: -; V: TRBV18; CDR3: CASSTGQGAYEQYF; DNA: TGTGCCAGCTCAACGGGACAGGGTGCCTACGAGCAGTACTTC
J: TRBJ1-5; D: TRBD1; size: -; V: TRBV19; CDR3: CASSISRDRGLSNQPQHF; DNA: TGTGCCAGTAGTATATCTCGGGACAGGGGCCTTAGCAATCAGCCCCAGCATTTT
J: TRBJ2-3; D: TRBD2; size: -; V: TRBV7-2; CDR3: CASSPPWGLAGSTDTQYF; DNA: TGTGCCAGCAGCCCACCCTGGGGGCTAGCGGGGAGCACAGATACGCAGTATTTT
J: TRBJ2-4; D: TRBD1; size: once; V: TRBV3-1/TRBV3-2; CDR3: CASSRQGENIQYF; DNA: TGTGCCAGCAGCCGACAGGGAGAAAACATTCAGTACTTC
J: TRBJ2-7; D: TRBD2; size: few; V: TRBV27; CDR3: CASSSGPSGSYEQYF; DNA: TGTGCCAGCAGCTCCGGGCCTAGCGGCTCCTACGAGCAGTACTTC
J: TRBJ2-5; D: -; size: -; V: TRBV5-4; CDR3: CASSLPGVRETQYF; DNA: TGTGCCAGCAGCTTGCCGGGAGTGAGAGAGACCCAGTACTTC